The T cell receptor (delta chain) described here comes from a study of γδ T cells in repeated Plasmodium falciparum infection. Study background: Malaria-naive adults were infected with P. falciparum NF54 four times over around 600 days.

Each sorted gammadelta sample had TRG and TRD chains sequenced. TCRdb ran CATT on the multiplex PCR reads. The table includes 53,000 or so delta-chain clones, 1.5% to 2% detected once. In regard to this clone: TCRdb records a much larger clone's protein for this DNA, with a difference at residue 7 that likely arises from a read error; the protein given is the translation of the DNA.

The receptor was derived from a pool of human donors (malaria-infected and uninfected, not separated). The source material was gamma-delta T cells from blood.

Here the CDR3 DNA reads TGTGCCTGTGACACGGGCCCTCTTTCAGGGTCGGGATGTCACCCCCCAAAGTGGTACACCGATAAACTCATCTTT. Protein: CACDTGPLSGSGCHPPKWYTDKLIF. The chain couples TRDV2 to TRDJ1; weak D call: TRDD3 (5 bases). TCRdb offers no J gene call, so here the DNA was matched to germline to obtain one. Trimming left V 1 base short and J 0 bases short, with 41 bases between. Germline lookup yields CDR1 GEAIGNYY and CDR2 EKD. This CDR3 comprises 25 residues.